This TCR beta chain was found in a study of cytomegalovirus exposure and HLA in healthy donors. Notes on the study in general: Earlier analysis found most TCR beta V segments productive about 87% or about 30% of the time.

The CDR3 consists of 15 residues. Germline CDR1 reads SGHNT; CDR2 reads YENEEA. The V and J ends lost 5 bases and 4 bases respectively, with 15 bases between them. The study ran its PCR with 60 Vbeta and 13 Jbeta primers. Repertoires were generated with immunoSEQ multiplex PCR, while TCRdb's copy carries only in-frame clones and drops some. The table records about 170,000 clones, roughly four fifths of them present only once. For this clone: Its cognate antigen is unknown.

This chain connects TRBV11-3 to TRBJ2-1; TRBD2 might be the D (5 bases). Sequencing was carried out using PBMCs. This TCR derives from a young woman in good health and CMV-seronegative. Here the CDR3 reads CASSTRLGDYNEQFF. CDR3 nucleotide sequence: TGTGCCAGCAGCACCAGACTGGGAGATTACAATGAGCAGTTCTTC.